The 2 T cell receptor beta chains in this list originate from one sample, sequenced in a study of T cell responses to AZD1222 COVID-19 vaccine. Only in-frame clones appear in the TCRdb table, and some are missing; sequencing was by immunoSEQ multiplex PCR. The table lists over 100,000 clones, over 75% of them singletons, with under 20% in the top ten. This specimen was peripheral blood, taken on day 0 of AZD1222 vaccination. These receptors were collected from an adult in good health.

The chain uses TRBV2 and TRBJ2-7; D perhaps matches TRBD2 (5 bases). CDR1 SNHLY and CDR2 FYNNEI come from the germline V gene. This CDR3 spans 12 amino acids. Deletions cut 7 bases from V and 4 bases from J, with 11 bases between. CDR3: CASIRERYEQYV. As DNA, the CDR3 is TGTGCCAGCATCCGGGAACGGTACGAGCAGTACGTC.

This chain uses TRBV5-4 with TRBJ1-2, with D tentatively TRBD1 (5 bases). V lost 0 bases and J 8 bases, leaving 11 bases between the germline ends. This CDR3 is built from 13 residues. Germline CDR1 reads SGHNT; CDR2 reads YYREEE (reference sequence). CDR3 loop: CASSLEQGSGYTF. DNA of the CDR3: TGTGCCAGCAGCTTGGAGCAGGGAAGCGGCTACACCTTC.